This TCR beta chain was identified during a study of cytomegalovirus exposure and HLA in healthy donors. Study background: Later analysis reported that the roughly 120 validation repertoires shared the platform of the 500 to 750 first-cohort repertoires. Study-wide results and limits: Whilst most TCR sequences proved rare, a subset of public TCRs occurred across many donors. One later analysis, an examination of the 120 validation repertoires, found that first-cohort TCR clusters tended to co-occur in them.

Profiling relied on immunoSEQ multiplex PCR, and the TCRdb table lists in-frame clones only, not all of them. The sample has 250,000 to 350,000 clones; roughly 90% are singletons. Looked up from germline, CDR1 is SGHVS and CDR2 is FQNEAQ. This CDR3 region has 15 residues. The J segment lost 4 bases and the V segment lost 5 bases, leaving 9 bases of the junction unmatched. Regarding this clone: Its matching antigen is unknown.

The TCR sequence derives from a woman aged 18-30 years in good health and CMV-seronegative. The sequenced material came from PBMCs. This chain links TRBV7-8 with TRBJ2-7; 9 bases match TRBD2. The CDR3 spells CASSRLAGPRYEQYF. CDR3 sequence (DNA): TGTGCCAGCAGCCGGCTAGCGGGACCAAGGTACGAGCAGTACTTC.